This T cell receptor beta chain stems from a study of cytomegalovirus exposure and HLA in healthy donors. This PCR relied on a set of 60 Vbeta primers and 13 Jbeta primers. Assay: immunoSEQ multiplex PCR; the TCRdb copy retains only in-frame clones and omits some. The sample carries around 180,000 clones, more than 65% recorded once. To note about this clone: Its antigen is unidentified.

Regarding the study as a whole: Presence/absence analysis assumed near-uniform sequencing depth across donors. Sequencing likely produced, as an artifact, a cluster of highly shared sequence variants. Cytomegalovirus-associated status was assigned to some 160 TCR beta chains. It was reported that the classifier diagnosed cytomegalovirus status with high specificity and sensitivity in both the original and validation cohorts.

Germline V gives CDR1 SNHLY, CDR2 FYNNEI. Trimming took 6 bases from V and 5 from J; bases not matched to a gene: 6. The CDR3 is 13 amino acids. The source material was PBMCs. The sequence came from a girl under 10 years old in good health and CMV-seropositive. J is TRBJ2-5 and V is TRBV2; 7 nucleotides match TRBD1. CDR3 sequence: CASSSDRDETQYF. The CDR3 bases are TGTGCCAGCAGCTCCGACAGGGATGAGACCCAGTACTTC. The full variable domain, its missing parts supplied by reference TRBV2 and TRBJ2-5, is EPEVTQTPSHQVTQMGQEVILRCVPISNHLYFYWYRQILGQKVEFLVSFYNNEISEKSEIFDDQFSVERPDGSNFTLKIRSTKLEDSAMYFCASSSDRDETQYFGPGTRLLVL.